The clone carrying this TCR beta chain has a count of ten or more. Its target is not known. The data originate from a study of T cells in Graves' hyperthyroidism and ophthalmopathy. Across the study: Sampling of peripheral blood happened at initial diagnosis, prior to any treatment. Overall study results and limits: Ophthalmopathy could be told apart from stable hyperthyroidism with a 13 V-J model.

Amplified TCR beta CDR3 regions came from RNA transcripts. First-round RT-PCR with HTBI primers amplified the TCR CDR3 region. TCRdb recomputed calls from the multiplex PCR reads with MiXCR, one row per CDR3 protein. The data hold 390,000 or so distinct CDR3 sequences, with approximately 14% observed a single time. CDR3 size: 13 residues. Trimming left V 2 bases short and J 4 bases short, with 6 bases between. Germline CDR1 MNHEY, CDR2 SMNVEV (reference sequence). Ophthalmopathy patients all had a Clinical Activity Score of at least 3, a NOSPECS grade of at least 4 and disease under 3 months old. The sequence derives from a man between 18 and 35 years old with Graves' ophthalmopathy. The rearrangement joins TRBV27 to TRBJ2-1; D uncertain. The specimen was blood. The CDR3 DNA sequence: TGTGCCAGCAGTTTAGGTATTTACAATGAGCAGTTCTTC. As protein: CASSLGIYNEQFF.